This passage covers 16 T cell receptor beta chains from one sample sequenced in a study of cytomegalovirus exposure and HLA in healthy donors. The study ran its PCR with 60 Vbeta and 13 Jbeta primers. TCRdb's copy holds only in-frame clones and misses some; the assay was immunoSEQ multiplex PCR. The sample lists approximately 170,000 clones, around 77% occurring once. The sequenced sample was PBMCs. These receptors came from a woman under 40 in good health and CMV-seropositive.

The chain uses TRBV28 and TRBJ2-3; maybe TRBD1 (5 bases). The CDR3 runs to 15 residues. The germline CDR1 and CDR2 sequences are MDHEN and SYDVKM. V gave up 5 bases and J gave up 0 bases, with 12 bases separating them. The CDR3 loop is CASSNRITSTDTQYF. CDR3 nucleotides: TGTGCCAGCAGTAACAGGATAACTAGCACAGATACGCAGTATTTT. Complete variable domain (other parts from reference TRBV28 and TRBJ2-3): DVKVTQSSRYLVKRTGEKVFLECVQDMDHENMFWYRQDPGLGLRLIYFSYDVKMKEKGDIPEGYSVSREKKERFSLILESASTNQTSMYLCASSNRITSTDTQYFGPGTRLTVL.

The chain combines TRBV20-1 with TRBJ1-2; 7 positions match TRBD1. With V trimmed by 5 bases and J by 6 bases, 3 bases remained unmatched. The CDR3 totals 11 residues. The V gene's germline CDR1 is DFQATT and CDR2 SNEGSKA (reference sequence). CDR3 sequence: CSAGDRDGYTF. The CDR3 DNA reads TGCAGTGCTGGGGACAGAGATGGCTACACCTTC.

This chain's CDR3 is CASSNRDSGYTEAFF. The CDR3, as DNA: TGTGCCAGCAGCAACCGGGACAGTGGGTACACTGAAGCTTTCTTT. The chain couples TRBV7-9 to TRBJ1-1, with TRBD1 matching over 7 bases. The germline V gene has CDR1 SEHNR and CDR2 FQNEAQ (reference sequence). Trimming took 5 bases from V and 3 from J; bases not matched to a gene: 9. This CDR3 comprises 15 residues. The entire variable domain, with the rest obtained from reference TRBV7-9 and TRBJ1-1, is as follows: DTGVSQNPRHKITKRGQNVTFRCDPISEHNRLYWYRQTLGQGPEFLTYFQNEAQLEKSRLLSDRFSAERPKGSFSTLEIQRTEQGDSAMYLCASSNRDSGYTEAFFGQGTRLTVV.

The count of this clone is one. This chain joins TRBV5-6 and TRBJ2-3; the D gene is possibly TRBD1 (6 bases). CDR1 SGHDT and CDR2 YYEEEE come from the germline V gene. There are 16 residues in the CDR3. With 0 bases removed from V and 5 bases from J, the gap between germline ends came to 16 bases. The CDR3 coding sequence is TGTGCCAGCAGCTTGGTTAGAGTCGGCAGGGGAGATACGCAGTATTTT. Encoded protein: CASSLVRVGRGDTQYF.

The V and J genes are TRBV4-3 and TRBJ2-1; 9 nucleotides line up with TRBD2. This CDR3 comprises 18 residues. The ends lost 0 bases at V and 8 bases at J; junction bases unmatched: 14. Germline values: CDR1 LGHNA, CDR2 YSLEER. CDR3 coding DNA: TGCGCCAGCAGCCAAGATCTAGTGGGGAGTAGCGGGAGAGATGAGCAGTTCTTC. Encoded protein: CASSQDLVGSSGRDEQFF.

In its sample, this clone was seen once. The genes are TRBV5-8 and TRBJ1-1; 9 nucleotides agree with TRBD1. Germline CDR1 SGHTS, CDR2 YDEGEE. The trim removed 1 base at V and 5 bases at J, leaving 9 bases unmatched. CDR3 length equals 16 residues. The CDR3 loop is CASSLSEDRGGTEAFF. The DNA of the CDR3 is TGTGCCAGCAGCTTGAGCGAGGACAGGGGAGGGACTGAAGCTTTCTTT.

Note on this clone: The CDR3 end shows no conserved phenylalanine or tryptophan, and so a read error is likely. No DNA is shown, since the ends of the CDR3 on it are uncertain; the CDR3 is the one TCRdb lists. The V call is TRBV19, the J call TRBJ1-2; the D segment call TRBD1 is taken from the table without a DNA check. Germline loops: CDR1 LNHDA, CDR2 SQIVND (reference sequence). The CDR3 is 11 residues long, counting both termini. CDR3 sequence reads: CASSIDQRTFL.

This chain uses TRBV18 with TRBJ1-1; 12 bases agree with TRBD1. Germline lookup yields CDR1 KGHSH and CDR2 LQKENI. CDR3 length equals 17 residues. The ends lost 3 bases at V and 9 bases at J; junction bases unmatched: 14. This CDR3 is CASSPKTPGTGGSQAFF. The CDR3 coding sequence is TGTGCCAGCTCACCGAAAACTCCCGGGACAGGGGGCTCTCAAGCTTTCTTT.

The chain recombines TRBV11-2 with TRBJ1-3; D may be TRBD1 (6 bases). This CDR3 is 14 amino acids long. Per the germline V gene, CDR1 is SGHAT and CDR2 is FQNNGV. The V gene lost 8 bases and the J gene lost 4 bases, with 15 bases spanning the gap. The CDR3 sequence is CASRPGGLGNTIYF. The CDR3 DNA reads TGTGCCAGCCGTCCTGGGGGCTTGGGAAACACCATATATTTT.

This chain links TRBV7-9 with TRBJ1-4; D remains unclear. Trimming took 7 bases from V and 6 from J, leaving 12 bases between them. The CDR3 loop spans 13 amino acids. Germline values: CDR1 SEHNR, CDR2 FQNEAQ (reference sequence). The CDR3: CASTGGWDEKLFF. Here the CDR3 DNA reads TGTGCCAGCACCGGAGGCTGGGATGAAAAACTGTTTTTT.

The chain uses TRBV7-6 and TRBJ1-2; D is possibly TRBD1 (5 bases). Trimming removed 6 bases from V and 6 bases from J, with 17 bases in between. The CDR3 has 14 amino acids. Germline V gene data show CDR1 as SGHVS and CDR2 as FNYEAQ. Here the CDR3 DNA reads TGTGCCAGCAGTCCCCTGGGAGGAGGGGATGGCTACACCTTC. Translating gives CASSPLGGGDGYTF.

The V and J genes are TRBV11-2 and TRBJ2-3; D gene ambiguous. This CDR3 is 16 amino acids long. V was shortened by 5 bases and J by 2 bases, with 17 bases between the two germline ends. Germline V gene data show CDR1 as SGHAT and CDR2 as FQNNGV. The CDR3 sequence is CASSTPSGPLTDTQYF. The CDR3 coding sequence is TGTGCCAGCAGCACCCCCTCGGGTCCCCTCACAGATACGCAGTATTTT.

This chain joins TRBV7-9 and TRBJ2-7; D might be TRBD1 (5 bases). The CDR3 loop spans 14 amino acids. Germline V gene lookup returns CDR1 SEHNR and CDR2 FQNEAQ (reference sequence). V dropped 1 base and J dropped 3 bases, with 10 bases sitting between them. The CDR3 reads CASSLGAGYYEQYF. The CDR3 nucleotides are TGTGCCAGCAGCTTAGGGGCAGGGTACTACGAGCAGTACTTC.

The chain couples TRBV28 to TRBJ1-5, with D possibly TRBD1 on 5 matching bases. The V end was cut by 3 bases, the J end by 7 bases, with 13 bases between. CDR1 MDHEN and CDR2 SYDVKM come from the germline V gene. This CDR3 has 14 amino acids. The CDR3 region has the DNA TGTGCCAGCAGTTTTAAACAGGTTGAGCAGCCCCAGCATTTT. This encodes CASSFKQVEQPQHF.

The V gene is TRBV6-5, the J gene TRBJ1-6; 7 bases map to TRBD1. Germline loops: CDR1 MNHEY, CDR2 SVGAGI. The trim removed 0 bases at V and 5 bases at J, leaving 1 base unmatched. The CDR3 runs to 15 residues. The CDR3 region has the DNA TGTGCCAGCAGTTACTCGGGGACAGATAATTCACCCCTCCACTTT. Its protein product is CASSYSGTDNSPLHF.

The chain recombines TRBV6-1 with TRBJ2-3, with 7 bases that match TRBD1. After removal of 6 bases from V and 0 bases from J, the junction contained 9 bases not matched to a gene. The CDR3 loop spans 16 amino acids. Germline lookup yields CDR1 MNHNS and CDR2 SASEGT. The CDR3 is CASSERQGWSTDTQYF. The CDR3 DNA sequence: TGTGCCAGCAGCGAACGACAGGGATGGAGCACAGATACGCAGTATTTT.